These T cell receptor beta chains were read from a single sample in a study of graft-versus-host responses after intestinal transplantation. No antigen has been identified for these receptors. Data came from immunoSEQ multiplex PCR; TCRdb stores just in-frame clones and leaves some out. This sample has tens of thousands of clones; 90% to 95% occur once, and the top ten carry about 0.4%. Sequencing used unstimulated CD4+ T cells sorted from spleen or lymph node cells, obtained before transplant. Source of these receptors: a human donor who was the organ donor for an intestinal transplant. CDR3s include the opening cysteine and the closing phenylalanine or tryptophan. Fields, in order: J gene, V gene, clone size, D gene, CDR3 DNA, CDR3 protein. The D gene is left open where the match is weak. Only part of the rows carry a size: once, few, many, or a class if the clone is expanded.

j_call: TRBJ2-2
v_call: TRBV2
clone_size: NA
d_call: NA
cdr3_nt: TGTGCCACTCGTCGAAAATCCCTAGGGACAAACACCGGGGAGCTGTTTTTT
cdr3_aa: CATRRKSLGTNTGELFF

j_call: TRBJ2-5
v_call: TRBV5-1
clone_size: NA
d_call: NA
cdr3_nt: TGCGCCAGCAGCAGAAGCGGGGACAGAGAAGAGACCCAGTACTTC
cdr3_aa: CASSRSGDREETQYF

j_call: TRBJ1-4
v_call: TRBV18
clone_size: NA
d_call: TRBD1
cdr3_nt: TGTGCCAGCTCATCGACAGGGTCTGACGGAACTAATGAAAAACTGTTTTTT
cdr3_aa: CASSSTGSDGTNEKLFF

j_call: TRBJ1-3
v_call: TRBV7-6
clone_size: NA
d_call: NA
cdr3_nt: TGTGCCAGCAGCTTAGCGGGCAACTCTGGAAACACCATATATTTT
cdr3_aa: CASSLAGNSGNTIYF

j_call: TRBJ1-1
v_call: TRBV5-1
clone_size: once
d_call: NA
cdr3_nt: TGCGCCAGCAGCTTCCTCAGGGGTAAAACTGAAGCTTTCTTT
cdr3_aa: CASSFLRGKTEAFF

j_call: TRBJ2-7
v_call: TRBV6-1
clone_size: NA
d_call: TRBD1
cdr3_nt: TGTGCCAGCAGTTCTACAGGGGTCCCATCCTACGAGCAGTACTTC
cdr3_aa: CASSSTGVPSYEQYF

j_call: TRBJ2-1
v_call: TRBV5-6
clone_size: once
d_call: NA
cdr3_nt: TGTGCCAGCAGCCCGGGACCCGGCTCCTACAATGAGCAGTTCTTC
cdr3_aa: CASSPGPGSYNEQFF

j_call: TRBJ2-1
v_call: TRBV7-9
clone_size: NA
d_call: NA
cdr3_nt: TGTGCCAGCAGCAACAAAGGGGGGCTTACCTACAATGAGCAGTTCTTC
cdr3_aa: CASSNKGGLTYNEQFF

j_call: TRBJ1-1
v_call: TRBV18
clone_size: NA
d_call: NA
cdr3_nt: TGTGCCAGCTCACCACCGGGGGGGTTAAGGAGGGATGCTTTCTTT
cdr3_aa: CASSPPGGLRRDAFF

j_call: TRBJ2-7
v_call: TRBV7-2
clone_size: NA
d_call: TRBD2
cdr3_nt: TGTGCCAGCAGCCCGCTAGCGGGGTCCTACGAGCAGTACTTC
cdr3_aa: CASSPLAGSYEQYF

j_call: TRBJ2-2
v_call: TRBV5-6
clone_size: NA
d_call: NA
cdr3_nt: TGTGCCAGCAGCTTGGCCGGGCAGTATTCTTTAGGGGAGCTGTTTTTT
cdr3_aa: CASSLAGQYSLGELFF

j_call: TRBJ1-4
v_call: TRBV13
clone_size: NA
d_call: NA
cdr3_nt: TGTGCCAGCAGCTTACAGGGAAAGGGGACTAATGAAAAACTGTTTTTT
cdr3_aa: CASSLQGKGTNEKLFF

j_call: TRBJ2-7
v_call: TRBV6-1
clone_size: few
d_call: NA
cdr3_nt: TGTGCCAGCAGTGAAGGGGAGTTTTGGGGGGCCTCCTACGAGCAGTACTTC
cdr3_aa: CASSEGEFWGASYEQYF

j_call: TRBJ2-1
v_call: TRBV30
clone_size: NA
d_call: TRBD2
cdr3_nt: TGTGCCTGGGTTAGACTAGCGGGGCTCAATGAGCAGTTCTTC
cdr3_aa: CAWVRLAGLNEQFF

j_call: TRBJ2-1
v_call: TRBV5-6
clone_size: NA
d_call: TRBD1
cdr3_nt: TGTGCCAGCAGCTTGTGGGGACAGGGAACCGAACATGAGCAGTTCTTC
cdr3_aa: CASSLWGQGTEHEQFF

j_call: TRBJ2-1
v_call: TRBV5-1
clone_size: NA
d_call: TRBD2
cdr3_nt: TGCGCCAGCAGCCGGCCTGGGACTAGCGGGGGGAATGAGCAGTTCTTC
cdr3_aa: CASSRPGTSGGNEQFF

j_call: TRBJ2-2
v_call: TRBV6-1
clone_size: NA
d_call: NA
cdr3_nt: TGTGCCAGCAGTGGACAGTACACCGGGGAGCTGTTTTTT
cdr3_aa: CASSGQYTGELFF

j_call: TRBJ2-7
v_call: TRBV30
clone_size: NA
d_call: NA
cdr3_nt: TGTGCCTGGAGTGTCACCCTCGAGCAGTACTTC
cdr3_aa: CAWSVTLEQYF

j_call: TRBJ2-1
v_call: TRBV7-3
clone_size: NA
d_call: TRBD2
cdr3_nt: TGTGCCAGCAGCTTACCGACTAGCGGGGGTAATGGTGAGCAGTTCTTC
cdr3_aa: CASSLPTSGGNGEQFF

j_call: TRBJ1-5
v_call: TRBV18
clone_size: NA
d_call: TRBD1
cdr3_nt: TGTGCCAGCTCACGAGGGGACAGGGGGCCAATTAATCAGCCCCAGCATTTT
cdr3_aa: CASSRGDRGPINQPQHF

j_call: TRBJ2-3
v_call: TRBV5-8
clone_size: NA
d_call: NA
cdr3_nt: TGTGCCAGCAGCTCCCCAGGAGATACGCAGTATTTT
cdr3_aa: CASSSPGDTQYF

j_call: TRBJ2-2
v_call: TRBV5-4
clone_size: NA
d_call: NA
cdr3_nt: TGTGCCAGCAGCTTGGAGACTTACGGGGAGCTGTTTTTT
cdr3_aa: CASSLETYGELFF

j_call: TRBJ2-1
v_call: TRBV4-3
clone_size: NA
d_call: TRBD2
cdr3_nt: TGCGCCAGCAGCCAAGATGTGAATTGGCGGGGGTCCTATGAGCAGTTCTTC
cdr3_aa: CASSQDVNWRGSYEQFF

j_call: TRBJ2-7
v_call: TRBV7-4
clone_size: NA
d_call: TRBD2
cdr3_nt: TGTGCCAGCAGCTTAAAGGGGACTAGCTACGAGCAGTACTTC
cdr3_aa: CASSLKGTSYEQYF

j_call: TRBJ2-3
v_call: TRBV2
clone_size: NA
d_call: NA
cdr3_nt: TGTGCCAGCAGTGAAAGGTGGGGGGCGAACACAGATACGCAGTATTTT
cdr3_aa: CASSERWGANTDTQYF

j_call: TRBJ2-7
v_call: TRBV6-1
clone_size: NA
d_call: NA
cdr3_nt: TGTGCCAGCAGTGAACGCAGGGAAGGGGCCTACGAGCAGTACTTC
cdr3_aa: CASSERREGAYEQYF

j_call: TRBJ2-3
v_call: TRBV7-2
clone_size: NA
d_call: NA
cdr3_nt: TGTGCCAGCAGCCAATTGGGAGTAGCGGTCGGTACAGATACGCAGTATTTT
cdr3_aa: CASSQLGVAVGTDTQYF

j_call: TRBJ2-3
v_call: TRBV6-5
clone_size: NA
d_call: NA
cdr3_nt: TGTGCCAGCAGTGGGGAAAACAGGGCGGGAGATACGCAGTATTTT
cdr3_aa: CASSGENRAGDTQYF

j_call: TRBJ2-5
v_call: TRBV7-2
clone_size: NA
d_call: NA
cdr3_nt: TGTGCCAGCAGCTTAGTGGTAGGGTCCGAGGAGACCCAGTACTTC
cdr3_aa: CASSLVVGSEETQYF

j_call: TRBJ1-1
v_call: TRBV11-3
clone_size: NA
d_call: NA
cdr3_nt: TGTGCCAGCAGCTTAGCACAGAACACTGAAGCTTTCTTT
cdr3_aa: CASSLAQNTEAFF

j_call: TRBJ2-7
v_call: TRBV18
clone_size: NA
d_call: NA
cdr3_nt: TGTGCCAGCTCACAGACAGTGAAATACGAGCAGTACTTC
cdr3_aa: CASSQTVKYEQYF

j_call: TRBJ2-7
v_call: TRBV20-1
clone_size: NA
d_call: NA
cdr3_nt: TGCAGTGCTAGAGAATCCTACGAGCAGTACTTC
cdr3_aa: CSARESYEQYF

j_call: TRBJ1-2
v_call: TRBV9
clone_size: NA
d_call: NA
cdr3_nt: TGTGCCAGCAGCGCATTCTCGCAGGGGACGTATGGCTACACCTTC
cdr3_aa: CASSAFSQGTYGYTF

j_call: TRBJ1-1
v_call: TRBV7-9
clone_size: NA
d_call: NA
cdr3_nt: TGTGCCAGCAGCTTGAACACGGACACTGAAGCTTTCTTT
cdr3_aa: CASSLNTDTEAFF

j_call: TRBJ1-1
v_call: TRBV6-1
clone_size: NA
d_call: NA
cdr3_nt: TGTGCCAACAAAGCTGGGGGGAACACTGAAGCTTTCTTT
cdr3_aa: CANKAGGNTEAFF

j_call: TRBJ1-1
v_call: TRBV6-6
clone_size: NA
d_call: NA
cdr3_nt: TGTGCCAGCAGTTATCCTTTGGGGAACACTGAAGCTTTCTTT
cdr3_aa: CASSYPLGNTEAFF

j_call: TRBJ2-5
v_call: TRBV6-5
clone_size: NA
d_call: NA
cdr3_nt: TGTGCCAGCAGTTACTCCCCACTACAAGAGACCCAGTACTTC
cdr3_aa: CASSYSPLQETQYF

j_call: TRBJ1-2
v_call: TRBV5-8
clone_size: once
d_call: NA
cdr3_nt: TGTGCCAGCAGCTTAACCGGGACATCCTCCGGGGGTGGCTACACCTTC
cdr3_aa: CASSLTGTSSGGGYTF

j_call: TRBJ1-2
v_call: TRBV6-5
clone_size: NA
d_call: TRBD1
cdr3_nt: TGTGCCAGCAGTACAGGACAGGGGATTGTTCGGGGCTACACCTTC
cdr3_aa: CASSTGQGIVRGYTF

j_call: TRBJ2-3
v_call: TRBV4-1
clone_size: NA
d_call: NA
cdr3_nt: TGCGCCAGCAGCCAAGGCCCTCAGGACAGAGGATACACAGATACGCAGTATTTT
cdr3_aa: CASSQGPQDRGYTDTQYF

j_call: TRBJ2-7
v_call: TRBV11-2
clone_size: NA
d_call: NA
cdr3_nt: TGTGCCAGCAGCTCGCTACCCAAATTGTTTTATGGCTACGAGCAGTACTTC
cdr3_aa: CASSSLPKLFYGYEQYF

j_call: TRBJ1-2
v_call: TRBV6-1
clone_size: NA
d_call: NA
cdr3_nt: TGTGCCAGCAGTGAATTCGGAGGGGGGCGCGAGGATGGCTACACCTTC
cdr3_aa: CASSEFGGGREDGYTF

j_call: TRBJ1-2
v_call: TRBV10-3
clone_size: NA
d_call: NA
cdr3_nt: TGTGCCGCCACGGGTGCCAATAACTATGGCTACACCTTC
cdr3_aa: CAATGANNYGYTF

j_call: TRBJ1-6
v_call: TRBV4-1
clone_size: once
d_call: NA
cdr3_nt: TGTGCCAGCAGCTTTGGGGAGGGGGTGTATTCACCCCTCCACTTT
cdr3_aa: CASSFGEGVYSPLHF

j_call: TRBJ2-5
v_call: TRBV6-5
clone_size: NA
d_call: NA
cdr3_nt: TGTGCCAGCAGTTACGGCGGGGTATCAGAGACCCAGTACTTC
cdr3_aa: CASSYGGVSETQYF

j_call: TRBJ2-2
v_call: TRBV6-6
clone_size: NA
d_call: NA
cdr3_nt: TGTGCCAGCAGTTCCCCAGGGGCTGGGGGCGGGGAGCTGTTTTTT
cdr3_aa: CASSSPGAGGGELFF

j_call: TRBJ1-2
v_call: TRBV6-6
clone_size: NA
d_call: NA
cdr3_nt: TGTGCCAGCAGGGACTATGGCTACACCTTC
cdr3_aa: CASRDYGYTF

j_call: TRBJ2-5
v_call: TRBV25-1
clone_size: NA
d_call: NA
cdr3_nt: TGTGCCAGCAGTGAACCAGGGGTCAGGAAAGAGACCCAGTACTTC
cdr3_aa: CASSEPGVRKETQYF

j_call: TRBJ2-1
v_call: TRBV6-4
clone_size: NA
d_call: NA
cdr3_nt: TGTGCCAGCAGTCAGTTGTGGGGCAATGAGCAGTTCTTC
cdr3_aa: CASSQLWGNEQFF

j_call: TRBJ2-6
v_call: TRBV28
clone_size: NA
d_call: NA
cdr3_nt: TGTGCCAGCAGCTCTACAGGGCCTGGGGCCAACGTCCTGACTTTC
cdr3_aa: CASSSTGPGANVLTF

j_call: TRBJ2-7
v_call: TRBV5-1
clone_size: NA
d_call: NA
cdr3_nt: TGCGCCAGCAGCTTGGCCGGGGGACCTTACGAGCAGTACTTC
cdr3_aa: CASSLAGGPYEQYF

j_call: TRBJ2-7
v_call: TRBV19
clone_size: NA
d_call: NA
cdr3_nt: TGTGCCAGTAGTATAGATCGGATTTCACCCGCCTACGAGCAGTACTTC
cdr3_aa: CASSIDRISPAYEQYF

j_call: TRBJ2-1
v_call: TRBV12-2
clone_size: NA
d_call: NA
cdr3_nt: TGTGCAAGTCGCTTAGAGGACAGGGGAAGGGATGAGCAGTTCTTC
cdr3_aa: CASRLEDRGRDEQFF

j_call: TRBJ2-3
v_call: TRBV5-7
clone_size: NA
d_call: NA
cdr3_nt: TGTGCCAGCAGCTGGGGTCTAGATACGCAGTATTTT
cdr3_aa: CASSWGLDTQYF

j_call: TRBJ2-7
v_call: TRBV9
clone_size: NA
d_call: NA
cdr3_nt: TGTGCCAGCAGTGCAGGGGATCGGAACGAGCAGTACTTC
cdr3_aa: CASSAGDRNEQYF

j_call: TRBJ1-6
v_call: TRBV4-3
clone_size: NA
d_call: TRBD1
cdr3_nt: TGCGCCAGCAGCCAAGTATCCGGGACAGGGATTTCACCCCTCCACTTT
cdr3_aa: CASSQVSGTGISPLHF

j_call: TRBJ1-3
v_call: TRBV6-1
clone_size: NA
d_call: NA
cdr3_nt: TGTGCCAGCAGCGTCCAGGGCGGAAACACCATATATTTT
cdr3_aa: CASSVQGGNTIYF

j_call: TRBJ1-1
v_call: TRBV25-1
clone_size: NA
d_call: NA
cdr3_nt: TGTGCCAGCAGTGGGAACTACGGGACCGCTGAAGCTTTCTTT
cdr3_aa: CASSGNYGTAEAFF

j_call: TRBJ2-2
v_call: TRBV11-2
clone_size: NA
d_call: TRBD2
cdr3_nt: TGTGCCAGCAGCTTAGCAGCGGGGGGCAGCGGGGAGCTGTTTTTT
cdr3_aa: CASSLAAGGSGELFF

j_call: TRBJ1-2
v_call: TRBV5-1
clone_size: NA
d_call: NA
cdr3_nt: TGCGCCAGCACGAAAGGCGACAGGAGGGAATATGGCTACACCTTC
cdr3_aa: CASTKGDRREYGYTF